This T cell receptor (beta chain) appears in the sequencing data of a study of T cell repertoires in cytomegalovirus infection (dated by TCRdb to the late 2010s). With respect to the entire study: Recently identified HLA-C-restricted CMV epitopes, whose presentation resists viral immunomodulation, were targeted by peptide stimulations together with well-studied HLA-B-restricted epitopes. The HLA type of each donor mattered for the analysis, because public TCR beta signatures pointed to carriage of CMV infection along with the matching HLA type. What the research found in general, with its limitations: The ex vivo response was dominated by HLA-C-restricted CMV-specific TCR beta clonotypes, which also provided the single most frequent clonotype in two of eight donors. Carriers of CMV infection plus the relevant HLA type were discriminated by the cumulative frequency of public TCR beta family members in the study cohort and in an independent approximately 400-donor cohort.

Between the V and J ends, shortened by 2 bases and 5 bases respectively, the junction contains 10 bases. From the cysteine through the phenylalanine, the CDR3 covers 14 amino acids. Only CDR3 DNA remains: 42 bases, in frame from the first base. Sequencing was performed on an Illumina HiSeq 1500. Clones were called with MiXCR by TCRdb after fastp trimmed the public reads at Q25, and only in-frame beta chains were retained. Duplicate CDR3 protein sequences are folded into a single record with the most common DNA and genes. This sample has 640,000 or so distinct CDR3 sequences in its table, and roughly a third of those were observed once. The top ten constitute around a sixth of the sample. In light of the paper, this sample's treatment or condition label describes: in vitro stimulation with specific CMV peptide epitopes to enrich CMV-specific T cells. In the case of this clonotype: Which antigen it targets is not known. No much larger clone is present one base from it, and per-base qualities are unavailable.

Sequences were derived from cultured PBMCs, sampled from culture after CMV antigen stimulation. The rearranged segments are TRBV12-3 or TRBV12-4 and TRBJ1-5, with no reliable assignment of the D segment. The clonotype originates from a human donor in good health (CMV status not recorded). Some clones in this sample may be carry-over from other donors' samples. The CDR3 corresponds to CASSLSRSDQPQHF. The nucleotides read TGTGCCAGCAGTTTATCGCGATCAGATCAGCCCCAGCATTTT.